Reported below is one T cell receptor (beta chain). Its antigen is still unknown. RNA was extracted and reverse transcribed into cDNA as the sequencing template. Measured with immunoSEQ multiplex PCR; TCRdb has only the in-frame clones, and not every one. The table records 200,000 to 250,000 clones, about 57% of them present only once. Germline V lookup: CDR1 SGHRS, CDR2 YFSETQ. CDR3 length equals 15 residues. The junction had 7 bases not matched to a gene; V was cut back by 1 base and J by 4 bases. The data stem from a study of CD8+ T cells in alopecia areata. Study-level findings and limits: In scalp and blood, many expanded lesional clones persisted during tofacitinib.

Treatment specified: oral pan-JAK inhibitor, 5-10 mg twice daily. Peripheral blood and lesional scalp punch biopsies were taken from alopecia areata patients. The receptor was isolated from a human donor with alopecia areata. The chain carries TRBV5-1 and TRBJ2-5; TRBD1 matches 7 bases. The source was CD4+ T cells sorted from blood, collected at week 4, from a patient treated with tofacitinib. CDR3 DNA: TGCGCCAGCAGCTTGAATGGACAGGTGGGAGAGACCCAGTACTTC. Translating it yields CASSLNGQVGETQYF.